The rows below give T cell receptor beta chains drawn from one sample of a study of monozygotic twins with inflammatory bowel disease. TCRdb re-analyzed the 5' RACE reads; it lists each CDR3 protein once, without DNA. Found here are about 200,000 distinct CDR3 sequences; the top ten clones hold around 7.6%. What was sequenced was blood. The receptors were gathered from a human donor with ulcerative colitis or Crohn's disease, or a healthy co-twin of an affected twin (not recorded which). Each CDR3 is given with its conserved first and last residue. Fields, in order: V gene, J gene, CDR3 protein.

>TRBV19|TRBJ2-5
CASSMSRQETQYF
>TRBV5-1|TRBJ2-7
CASSLAGNYKQYF
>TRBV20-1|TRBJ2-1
CSALWVDEQFF
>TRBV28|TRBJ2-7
CASSSGRADRGFYEQYF
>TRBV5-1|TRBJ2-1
CASSLDHGYNEQFF
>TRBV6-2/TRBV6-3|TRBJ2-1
CASSAGTPSYNEQFF
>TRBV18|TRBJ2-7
CASSRATYEQYF
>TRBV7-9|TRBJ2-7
CASSLALDEQYF
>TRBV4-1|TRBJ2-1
CASSPFDYNEQFF
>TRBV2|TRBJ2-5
CASSDNKWETQYF
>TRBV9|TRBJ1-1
CASSVGTGWRTEAFF
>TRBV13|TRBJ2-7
CASSQLRQIAGDEQYF
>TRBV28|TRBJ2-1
CASSLGETSGNEQFF
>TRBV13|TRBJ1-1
CASSLGRPVNTEAFF
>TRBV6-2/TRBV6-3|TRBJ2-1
CASSYGSLAGAINEQFF
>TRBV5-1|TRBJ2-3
CASSWAGDGTDTQYF
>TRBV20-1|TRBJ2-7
CSARGTESSYEQYF
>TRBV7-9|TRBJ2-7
CASSYHGALEQYF
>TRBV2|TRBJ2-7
CASVDRGYEQYF
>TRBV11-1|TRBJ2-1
CASSPRVLSSSYNEQFF
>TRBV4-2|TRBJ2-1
CASGGRATNEQFF
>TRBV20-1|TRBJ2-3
CSATWAFPQADTQYF
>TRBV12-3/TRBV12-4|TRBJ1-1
CASRGQNTEAFF
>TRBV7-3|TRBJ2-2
CASRPGQGASGELFF
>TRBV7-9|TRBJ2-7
CASSEGGISYEQYF
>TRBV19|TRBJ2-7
CASSVDGRTSYEQYF
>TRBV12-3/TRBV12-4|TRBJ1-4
CASSLGQGVEKLFF
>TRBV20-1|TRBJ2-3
CSARDELAGGPGTQYF
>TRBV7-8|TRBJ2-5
CASSLGRGQETQYF
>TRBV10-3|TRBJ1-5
CAISTGNQPQHF
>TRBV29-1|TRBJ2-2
CSVVGVSPTGELFF
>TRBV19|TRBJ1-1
CATSVGNTEAFF
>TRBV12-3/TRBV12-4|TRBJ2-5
CASESDSSGGETQYF
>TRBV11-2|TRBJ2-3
CASSPIMPTSGGTDTQYF
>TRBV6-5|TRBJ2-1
CASSYGTSGYNEQFF
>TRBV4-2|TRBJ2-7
CASSQVTSGLLSSYEQYF
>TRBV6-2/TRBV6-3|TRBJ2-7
CASSSRGAAYEQYF
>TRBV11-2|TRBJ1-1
CASSFSQTYTEAFF
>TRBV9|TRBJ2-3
CASSERFSPGDTQYF
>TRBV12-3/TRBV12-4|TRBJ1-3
CASGFSGNTIYF
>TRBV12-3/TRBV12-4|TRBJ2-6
CASSPRGTGKSSGANVLTF
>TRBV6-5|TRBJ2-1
CASSLGLVSYNEQFF
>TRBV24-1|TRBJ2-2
CATSGGLGGPGADTGELFF
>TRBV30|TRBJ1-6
CAWSLGQSSPLHF